These 2 T cell receptor beta chains were all obtained from the same sample, sequenced in a study of tumor-infiltrating lymphocytes in primary liver carcinoma. From around 0.5 ug total RNA, TCR beta cDNA was generated with a primer in the constant region. Libraries for TCR beta were built through three nested multiplex PCR rounds, which together made up a slightly modified ARM-PCR procedure. The first two PCR rounds, roughly 11 cycles each, used TRBV1-TRBV30 forward primers and a C-beta reverse primer. TCRdb redid the calling of the multiplex PCR reads with MiXCR, one entry per CDR3 protein. The data contain tens of thousands of distinct CDR3 sequences, around three quarters of them seen just once; the ten biggest clones take up about 40%. Starting material for RNA and DNA co-extraction consisted of about 20-30 mg of unsorted bulk tissue. Sequencing was carried out using liver tumor tissue from sampling region 4. Sample subset: tumor region T4, right-lateral pole. The receptors were gathered from a woman in her 30s with primary liver carcinoma and hepatitis B virus infection.

For this clonotype: One junction end does not reproduce the germline sequence, and a read error may be involved. The rearrangement links TRBV4-3 to TRBJ2-6; D tentatively reads TRBD1 or TRBD2 (5 bases each). CDR1 and CDR2 (germline): LGHNA, YSLEER. The CDR3 has 19 amino acids. The CDR3 nucleotides read TGCGACAGCAGCCAAGAGAGTAGCGAGATAGGCTCTGGGGCCAACGTCCAGGCTTTC. It encodes CDSSQESSEIGSGANVQAF.

About this clonotype itself: Compared with germline, one end of the junction differs, possibly owing to a read error. The chain employs TRBV6-1 and TRBJ2-5, with D tentatively TRBD1 (6 bases). CDR1 is MNHNS and CDR2 is SASEGT in the germline V gene. CDR3 length equals 14 residues. The CDR3 sequence: CVSSEDGQSSTQYF. CDR3 nucleotide sequence: TGTGTCAGCAGTGAAGACGGACAGTCTTCTACCCAGTACTTC.